One and the same sample provided the 29 T cell receptor beta chains below, sequenced in a study of CD8 T cells in Susac syndrome. Reverse transcription of 0.5 to 1 ug RNA was performed with random hexamers. In TCRdb, the immunoSEQ multiplex PCR reads were re-called with MiXCR into one record per CDR3 protein. The sample lists approximately 260,000 distinct CDR3 sequences, about 96% seen once, with approximately 0.1% in the top ten. The source material was CD4+ T cells from PBMCs. These receptors originate from a human donor with Susac syndrome.

This chain connects TRBV3-1 to TRBJ1-3; no firm D call. The CDR3 contains 15 residues. V gave up 3 bases and J gave up 3 bases, with 12 bases separating them. Germline assignment: CDR1 LGHDT and CDR2 YNNKEL (reference sequence). Here the CDR3 reads CASSHIERIGNTIYF. The CDR3 bases are TGTGCCAGCAGCCATATTGAGAGGATTGGAAACACCATATATTTT.

The V gene is TRBV18, the J gene TRBJ2-7; D uncertain. Trimming took off 6 bases at V and 2 bases at J, with 14 bases between the two ends. This CDR3 is 14 amino acids long. The germline V gene encodes CDR1 KGHSH and CDR2 LQKENI. The chain's CDR3 is CASSTGQSTYEQYF. In DNA form, the CDR3 reads TGTGCCAGCTCCACCGGGCAGAGCACCTACGAGCAGTACTTC. Full variable domain (outside the CDR3, taken from reference TRBV18 and TRBJ2-7): NAGVMQNPRHLVRRRGQEARLRCSPMKGHSHVYWYRQLPEEGLKFMVYLQKENIIDESGMPKERFSAEFPKEGPSILRIQQVVRGDSAAYFCASSTGQSTYEQYFGPGTRLTVT.

This chain uses TRBV20-1 with TRBJ1-5, with unresolved D. Trimming shortened V by 6 bases and J by 0 bases, and 12 bases separated the two germline ends. The CDR3 has 14 residues. Germline V gives CDR1 DFQATT, CDR2 SNEGSKA (reference sequence). In nucleotides, the CDR3 is TGCAGTGCCCGAGGTAGATTTAGCAATCAGCCCCAGCATTTT. It encodes CSARGRFSNQPQHF.

This chain connects TRBV30 to TRBJ2-7; perhaps TRBD1 as D (6 bases). The CDR3 has 12 residues. Germline CDR1 and CDR2: GTSNPN and SVGIG (reference sequence). V shed 4 bases and J shed 6 bases, with 13 bases lying between them. Here the CDR3 reads CAWIPDRGEQYF. CDR3 bases: TGTGCCTGGATCCCGGACAGAGGCGAGCAGTACTTC.

The V call is TRBV4-1, the J call TRBJ2-5; 13 bases are a match to TRBD2. The ends lost 4 bases at V and 5 bases at J; junction bases unmatched: 13. CDR1 is MGHRA and CDR2 is YSYEKL in the germline V gene. CDR3 length: 18 residues. This chain's CDR3 is CASSPPGGLAGAGETQYF. The CDR3 DNA reads as TGCGCCAGCAGCCCCCCTGGCGGACTAGCGGGAGCTGGGGAGACCCAGTACTTC.

This sequence joins TRBV7-9 and TRBJ2-4; unclear D gene. The CDR3 has 17 residues. Germline CDR1 and CDR2: SEHNR and FQNEAQ (reference sequence). V was cut by 5 bases and J by 6 bases, with 23 bases left in between. DNA of the CDR3: TGTGCCAGCAGCCCCCGTCTTAGGGTGGGAATGGCAAACATTCAGTACTTC. Protein sequence: CASSPRLRVGMANIQYF.

The chain has TRBV6-6 and TRBJ2-3; 10 bases match TRBD1. With V trimmed by 6 bases and J by 8 bases, 11 bases remained unmatched. Germline CDR1 is MNHNY and CDR2 is SVGAGI (reference sequence). The CDR3 loop spans 15 amino acids. CDR3 DNA: TGTGCCAGCAGACGGCCCGGGACAGGGGATCCTACGCAGTATTTT. Protein sequence: CASRRPGTGDPTQYF.

The V gene is TRBV21-1, the J gene TRBJ2-3. TRBV21-1 is a pseudogene segment. The CDR3 contains 10 residues. CDR3 in amino acids: CASRIDTQYF. The DNA for the CDR3 is TGTGCCAGCAGGATAGATACGCAGTATTTT.

The CDR3 here is CASSLVSDTQYF. CDR3 coding DNA: TGCGCCAGCAGCTTGGTATCAGATACGCAGTATTTT. The chain is built from TRBV5-1 and TRBJ2-3; D remains ambiguous. Germline CDR1 SGHRS, CDR2 YFSETQ. V dropped 0 bases and J dropped 4 bases, with 3 bases sitting between them. This CDR3 has 12 residues.

This clonotype is a singleton in its sample. This chain uses TRBV29-1 with TRBJ2-3; unclear D gene. The V end lost 7 bases, the J end lost 7 bases, and 21 bases lay between the germline ends. This CDR3 region has 14 residues. Germline V gene sequence: CDR1 SQVTM, CDR2 ANQGSEA. CDR3 sequence (DNA): TGCAGCGCCCGGCCCCGTATAGATACTAATACGCAGTATTTT. Translation: CSARPRIDTNTQYF.

This chain connects TRBV12-3 or TRBV12-4 to TRBJ1-2; TRBD1 matches at 7 bases. CDR3 size: 17 residues. The V gene end was trimmed by 6 bases and the J gene end by 2 bases; junction bases not matched to a gene: 15. The CDR3 protein is CASSQTYLKQGNYGYTF. The CDR3 DNA reads as TGTGCCAGCAGCCAGACTTATTTGAAACAGGGGAACTATGGCTACACCTTC.

The chain uses TRBV2 and TRBJ1-4; D is ambiguous. CDR1 is SNHLY, CDR2 FYNNEI, per germline. The CDR3 runs 17 residues. V lost 1 base and J 3 bases, leaving 15 bases between the germline ends. The CDR3 DNA sequence: TGTGCCAGCAGTGAAGGTGATCGGACGGGCTCTAATGAAAAACTGTTTTTT. Its translation is CASSEGDRTGSNEKLFF.

The rearrangement links TRBV6-5 to TRBJ2-1, with TRBD2 matching 8 bases. V was clipped by 0 bases and J by 4 bases; unmatched bases: 8. Germline CDR1 is MNHEY and CDR2 is SVGAGI. The CDR3 length is 17 residues. DNA for the CDR3: TGTGCCAGCAGTTACTCCGGGGGGGCTATCGCTTACAATGAGCAGTTCTTC. It is translated as CASSYSGGAIAYNEQFF.

The J gene is TRBJ2-1, the V gene TRBV3-1; 10 bases are shared with TRBD2. Germline loops: CDR1 LGHDT, CDR2 YNNKEL (reference sequence). The CDR3 loop spans 17 amino acids. Trimming cost V 7 bases and J 0 bases; bases outside gene matches: 9. The CDR3 region has the DNA TGTGCCAGCAAATTTGTGGCTAGCGGGAGCTCCTACAATGAGCAGTTCTTC. Its protein is CASKFVASGSSYNEQFF.

The chain uses TRBV14 and TRBJ2-1, with D maybe TRBD2 (6 bases). Germline CDR1 is SGHDN and CDR2 is FVKESK. The CDR3 is made up of 16 amino acids. V shed 1 base and J shed 4 bases, with 14 bases lying between them. The CDR3 here is CASSQAPQRAYNEQFF. CDR3 nucleotide sequence: TGTGCCAGCAGCCAAGCCCCTCAGCGGGCGTACAATGAGCAGTTCTTC. The full variable domain, with the rest looked up from reference TRBV14 and TRBJ2-1, is EAGVTQFPSHSVIEKGQTVTLRCDPISGHDNLYWYRRVMGKEIKFLLHFVKESKQDESGMPNNRFLAERTGGTYSTLKVQPAELEDSGVYFCASSQAPQRAYNEQFFGPGTRLTVL.

The chain uses TRBV3-1 and TRBJ1-4, with 9 nucleotides matching TRBD1. The ends lost 0 bases at V and 7 bases at J; junction bases unmatched: 9. Germline lookup yields CDR1 LGHDT and CDR2 YNNKEL (reference sequence). The length of the CDR3 is 17 residues. CDR3 DNA: TGTGCCAGCAGCCAAGATCGCGTCGGGACAGGGCGTGAAAAACTGTTTTTT. Translated, it gives CASSQDRVGTGREKLFF. Based on the CDR3 plus reference TRBV3-1 and TRBJ1-4, the full variable domain is DTAVSQTPKYLVTQMGNDKSIKCEQNLGHDTMYWYKQDSKKFLKIMFSYNNKELIINETVPNRFSPKSPDKAHLNLHINSLELGDSAVYFCASSQDRVGTGREKLFFGSGTQLSVL.

The gene calls are TRBV14 and TRBJ1-2; no clear D. The germline V and J ends were trimmed by 1 base and 6 bases, with 9 bases remaining between them. CDR1 and CDR2 from the germline V gene are SGHDN and FVKESK. The CDR3 loop spans 13 amino acids. DNA of the CDR3: TGTGCCAGCAGCCAAGGCTCGGGGAATGGCTACACCTTC. Translation gives CASSQGSGNGYTF. The variable domain in full, with the rest retrieved from reference TRBV14 and TRBJ1-2, is EAGVTQFPSHSVIEKGQTVTLRCDPISGHDNLYWYRRVMGKEIKFLLHFVKESKQDESGMPNNRFLAERTGGTYSTLKVQPAELEDSGVYFCASSQGSGNGYTFGSGTRLTVV.

CDR3 sequence: CASSPTPLAGPPYEQYF. The CDR3 nucleotides are TGCGCCAGCAGCCCCACTCCCTTGGCGGGACCGCCCTACGAGCAGTACTTC. The genes are TRBV4-1 and TRBJ2-7, with D possibly being TRBD2 (6 bases). The germline V gene encodes CDR1 MGHRA and CDR2 YSYEKL. The CDR3 covers 17 residues. Trimming cost V 4 bases and J 2 bases, with 21 bases left between them.

J is TRBJ2-3 and V is TRBV11-3; a weak D match, TRBD2 (6 bases). V shed 2 bases and J shed 11 bases, with 11 bases lying between them. The CDR3 has 12 amino acids. The germline gives CDR1 SGHNT, CDR2 YENEEA. The CDR3 spells CASSLTRGEQYF. CDR3 DNA sequence: TGTGCCAGCAGCTTAACACGCGGGGAGCAGTATTTT. The complete variable domain, with remaining parts taken from reference TRBV11-3 and TRBJ2-3, reads EAGVVQSPRYKIIEKKQPVAFWCNPISGHNTLYWYLQNLGQGPELLIRYENEEAVDDSQLPKDRFSAERLKGVDSTLKIQPAELGDSAVYLCASSLTRGEQYFGPGTRLTVL.

This clonotype was detected once. V is TRBV3-1 and J is TRBJ2-2; TRBD1 is a possible D gene (6 bases). V dropped 3 bases and J dropped 5 bases, with 16 bases sitting between them. The CDR3 has 16 residues. CDR1 is LGHDT, CDR2 YNNKEL, per germline (reference sequence). The CDR3 spells CASSHRTAYFTGELFF. The CDR3 nucleotides read TGTGCCAGCAGCCACCGGACAGCATATTTTACCGGGGAGCTGTTTTTT.

The rearrangement joins TRBV11-2 to TRBJ2-7; D is ambiguous. V was cut by 2 bases and J by 8 bases, with 7 bases left in between. CDR1 and CDR2 from the germline V gene are SGHAT and FQNNGV. The CDR3 sequence is 11 residues long. The CDR3 loop is CASSLSQQQYF. The CDR3 nucleotides are TGTGCCAGCAGCTTAAGTCAACAGCAGTACTTC.

V usage is TRBV2 and J usage is TRBJ2-7; the D is unclear. CDR1 is SNHLY, CDR2 FYNNEI, per germline. This CDR3 is built from 13 residues. V lost 4 bases and J lost 4, with 11 bases in between. Written as DNA, the CDR3 is TGTGCCAGCAGTGTGGCTCTGGGGTACGAGCAGTACTTC. Its translation: CASSVALGYEQYF.

The genes are TRBV20-1 and TRBJ2-3, with 9 bases fitting TRBD2. Per germline, CDR1 DFQATT and CDR2 SNEGSKA (reference sequence). The junction had 4 bases not matched to a gene; V was cut back by 0 bases and J by 3 bases. The CDR3 spans 15 residues. CDR3 region: CSARDSAGGTDTQYF. In nucleotides, the CDR3 is TGCAGTGCTAGAGATTCAGCGGGAGGAACAGATACGCAGTATTTT.

The chain joins TRBV4-2 to TRBJ2-1; 10 nucleotides line up with TRBD2. Germline V gene lookup returns CDR1 LGHNA and CDR2 YNFKEQ. The CDR3 is 16 residues long. V was clipped by 4 bases and J by 6 bases; unmatched bases: 9. The DNA of the CDR3 is TGTGCCAGCAGCCCCACCGGGCTAGCGGGAGTCAATGAGCAGTTCTTC. It encodes CASSPTGLAGVNEQFF.

The CDR3 region has the DNA TGTGCCTGGAGTGTGGGCAACAACTATGGCTACACCTTC. Translating gives CAWSVGNNYGYTF. The chain joins TRBV30 to TRBJ1-2; no clear D. V was shortened by 0 bases and J by 2 bases, with 7 bases between the two germline ends. Germline assignment: CDR1 GTSNPN and CDR2 SVGIG (reference sequence). This CDR3 region has 13 residues. Full variable domain (rest looked up from reference TRBV30 and TRBJ1-2): SQTIHQWPATLVQPVGSPLSLECTVEGTSNPNLYWYRQAAGRGLQLLFYSVGIGQISSEVPQNLSASRPQDRQFILSSKKLLLSDSGFYLCAWSVGNNYGYTFGSGTRLTVV.

The genes are TRBV29-1 and TRBJ1-3, with D possibly TRBD1 on 5 matching bases. V was shortened by 0 bases and J by 3 bases, with 12 bases between the two germline ends. The CDR3 contains 15 residues. The V gene's germline CDR1 is SQVTM and CDR2 ANQGSEA. CDR3 nucleotides: TGCAGCGTTGAAGAGGGGGGGGTGTTTGGAAACACCATATATTTT. This gives the protein CSVEEGGVFGNTIYF.

This chain links TRBV11-2 with TRBJ1-1, with 8 nucleotides matching TRBD1. V was pared by 6 bases and J by 9 bases, with 9 bases of the junction left unmatched. Germline V gives CDR1 SGHAT, CDR2 FQNNGV. There are 13 residues in the CDR3. The CDR3: CASSPGGRRKAFF. Written as DNA, the CDR3 is TGTGCCAGCAGTCCAGGGGGCCGAAGGAAAGCTTTCTTT.

This chain links TRBV5-1 with TRBJ2-3; possible D gene TRBD1, 5 bases. CDR1 and CDR2 (germline): SGHRS, YFSETQ. V was clipped by 0 bases and J by 1 base, with 9 bases between them. The CDR3 spans 15 residues. The CDR3 spells CASSLGLGGTDTQYF. The DNA of the CDR3 is TGCGCCAGCAGCTTGGGGTTAGGGGGCACAGATACGCAGTATTTT.

The chain combines TRBV30 with TRBJ2-2; D unclear. Trimming stripped 0 bases from V and 2 bases from J, with 4 bases between. Germline loops: CDR1 GTSNPN, CDR2 SVGIG (reference sequence). The CDR3 totals 13 residues. CDR3 in DNA: TGTGCCTGGAGTGTACGTAACACCGGGGAGCTGTTTTTT. This gives the protein CAWSVRNTGELFF. The full variable domain, its missing parts supplied by reference TRBV30 and TRBJ2-2, is SQTIHQWPATLVQPVGSPLSLECTVEGTSNPNLYWYRQAAGRGLQLLFYSVGIGQISSEVPQNLSASRPQDRQFILSSKKLLLSDSGFYLCAWSVRNTGELFFGEGSRLTVL.